The T cell receptor beta chain described here comes from a study of cytomegalovirus exposure and HLA in healthy donors. General study results and limits: When analyzed later, a missense DCLRE1C variant was found to be linked to TCR beta V- and J-gene trimming. It was only CMV serostatus that was available as immune exposure information.

PCR involved 60 Vbeta and 13 Jbeta primers. Under the authors' procedure: Later reanalysis found approximately 80 million unique TCR beta chains, roughly 10 million of them shared. The table came from immunoSEQ multiplex PCR; TCRdb's copy has only in-frame clones and leaves some out. For V, J and clone size, that table is used; D and trimming come from the DNA. This sample's clone table lists roughly 76,000 clones. The CDR3 is 14 residues long. The V end was cut by 6 bases, the J end by 7 bases, with 20 bases between. Germline CDR1 is SGHDT and CDR2 is YYEEEE. Notes on this clone: Its antigen is unidentified.

The sequenced sample consisted of PBMCs. The sequence came from a female donor in good health and CMV-seropositive. This chain uses TRBV5-6 with TRBJ2-7; D possibly corresponds to TRBD1 (6 bases). DNA of the CDR3: TGTGCCAGCACCTGGGGTCCAGGGACAAGGGAGCAGTACTTC. It is translated as CASTWGPGTREQYF. Filled out from reference TRBV5-6 and TRBJ2-7, the complete variable domain reads DAGVTQSPTHLIKTRGQQVTLRCSPKSGHDTVSWYQQALGQGPQFIFQYYEEEERQRGNFPDRFSGHQFPNYSSELNVNALLLGDSALYLCASTWGPGTREQYFGPGTRLTVT.